This TCR beta chain was sequenced for a study of T and B cells in COVID-19 patients. Multiplex PCR with BIOMED2 TRB-A/B primer pools amplified TRB rearrangements. Each CDR3 protein gets one entry after TCRdb re-called the multiplex PCR reads with MiXCR. The table lists thousands of distinct CDR3 sequences, 30% to 45% of them singletons. From blood, about 240-550 ng of genomic DNA served as TRB template. Germline V gene data show CDR1 as MNHEY and CDR2 as SVGAGI. The CDR3 loop spans 14 amino acids. V lost 6 bases, J lost 3 bases, and 5 bases stayed unmatched. This chain links TRBV6-5 with TRBJ2-3; 8 nucleotides line up with TRBD2. This clonotype was obtained from a human donor with active COVID-19. Input material: blood. CDR3 nucleotides: TGTGCCAGCAGGCCGGGAGGGAGGACAGATACGCAGTATTTT. Protein sequence: CASRPGGRTDTQYF.